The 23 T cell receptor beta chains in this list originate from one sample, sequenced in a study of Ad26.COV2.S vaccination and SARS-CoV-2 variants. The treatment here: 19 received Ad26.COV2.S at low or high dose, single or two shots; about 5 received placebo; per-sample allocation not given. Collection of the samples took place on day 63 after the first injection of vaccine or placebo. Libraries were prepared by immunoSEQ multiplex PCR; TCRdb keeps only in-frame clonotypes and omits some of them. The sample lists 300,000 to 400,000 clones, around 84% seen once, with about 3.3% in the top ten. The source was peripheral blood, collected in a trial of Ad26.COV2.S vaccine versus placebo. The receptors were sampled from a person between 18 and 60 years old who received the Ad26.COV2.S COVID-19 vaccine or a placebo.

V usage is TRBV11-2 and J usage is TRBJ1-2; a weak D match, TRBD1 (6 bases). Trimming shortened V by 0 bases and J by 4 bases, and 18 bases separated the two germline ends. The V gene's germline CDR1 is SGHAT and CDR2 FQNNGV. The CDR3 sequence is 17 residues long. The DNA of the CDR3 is TGTGCCAGCAGCTTAGATCTTCGTGGGGGCGAGAGCTATGGCTACACCTTC. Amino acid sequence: CASSLDLRGGESYGYTF.

The chain's CDR3 is CSVAGTRNTGELFF. The CDR3 nucleotides are TGCAGCGTTGCCGGGACACGAAATACCGGGGAGCTGTTTTTT. This chain uses TRBV29-1 with TRBJ2-2; tentatively, D is TRBD1 (6 bases). Germline V gene data show CDR1 as SQVTM and CDR2 as ANQGSEA. This CDR3 spans 14 amino acids. V gave up 4 bases and J gave up 5 bases, with 14 bases separating them.

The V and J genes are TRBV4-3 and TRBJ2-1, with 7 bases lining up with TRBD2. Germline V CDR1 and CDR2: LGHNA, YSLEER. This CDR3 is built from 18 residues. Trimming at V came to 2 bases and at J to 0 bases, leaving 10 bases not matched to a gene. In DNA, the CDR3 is TGCGCCAGCAGCCAAAGGGTCGTAGGCGGGAGCTCCTACAATGAGCAGTTCTTC. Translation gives CASSQRVVGGSSYNEQFF.

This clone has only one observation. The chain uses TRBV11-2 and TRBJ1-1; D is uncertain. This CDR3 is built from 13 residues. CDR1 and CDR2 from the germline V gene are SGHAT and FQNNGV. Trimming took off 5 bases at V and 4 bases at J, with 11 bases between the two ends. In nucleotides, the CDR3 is TGTGCCAGCAGCCGAGGGAGGGCCACTGAAGCTTTCTTT. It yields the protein CASSRGRATEAFF.

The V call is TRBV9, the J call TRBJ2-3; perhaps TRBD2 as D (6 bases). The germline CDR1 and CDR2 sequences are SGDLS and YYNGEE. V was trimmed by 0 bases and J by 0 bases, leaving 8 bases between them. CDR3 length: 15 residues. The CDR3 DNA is TGTGCCAGCAGCGTAGCCAGCGGGAGCACAGATACGCAGTATTTT. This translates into CASSVASGSTDTQYF.

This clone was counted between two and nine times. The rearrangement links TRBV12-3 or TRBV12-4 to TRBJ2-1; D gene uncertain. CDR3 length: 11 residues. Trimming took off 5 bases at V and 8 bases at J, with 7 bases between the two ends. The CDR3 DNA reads TGTGCCAGCAGTCCCCGGTATGAGCAGTTCTTC. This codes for CASSPRYEQFF.

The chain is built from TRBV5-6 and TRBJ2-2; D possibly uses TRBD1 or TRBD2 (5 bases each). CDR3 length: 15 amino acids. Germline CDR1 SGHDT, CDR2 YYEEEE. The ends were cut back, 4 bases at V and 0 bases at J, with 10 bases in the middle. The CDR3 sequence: CASSHGGSNTGELFF. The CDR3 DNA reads TGTGCCAGCAGCCATGGGGGATCGAACACCGGGGAGCTGTTTTTT.

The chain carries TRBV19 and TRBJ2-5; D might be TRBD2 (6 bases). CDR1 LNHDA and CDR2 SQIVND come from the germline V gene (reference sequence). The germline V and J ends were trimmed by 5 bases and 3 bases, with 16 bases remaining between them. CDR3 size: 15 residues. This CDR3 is CASSPTSGHKETQYF. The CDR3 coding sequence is TGTGCCAGTAGTCCGACTAGTGGGCACAAAGAGACCCAGTACTTC.

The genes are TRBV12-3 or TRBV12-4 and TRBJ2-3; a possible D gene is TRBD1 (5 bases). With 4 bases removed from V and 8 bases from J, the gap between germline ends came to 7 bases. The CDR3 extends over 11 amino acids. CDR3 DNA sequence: TGTGCCAGCAGTTCCCAGGGTACGCAGTATTTT. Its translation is CASSSQGTQYF.

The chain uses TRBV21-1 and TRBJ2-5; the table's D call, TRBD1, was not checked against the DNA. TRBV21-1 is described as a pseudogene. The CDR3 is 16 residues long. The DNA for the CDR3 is TGTGCCAGCAGCAAAGGACAGGGGGCTACGGGAGAGACCCAGTACTTC. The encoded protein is CASSKGQGATGETQYF.

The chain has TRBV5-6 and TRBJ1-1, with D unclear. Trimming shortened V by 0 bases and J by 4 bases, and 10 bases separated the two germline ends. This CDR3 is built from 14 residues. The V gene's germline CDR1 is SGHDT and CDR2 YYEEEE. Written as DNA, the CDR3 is TGTGCCAGCAGCTTGGTATGGGTTACCACTGAAGCTTTCTTT. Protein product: CASSLVWVTTEAFF.

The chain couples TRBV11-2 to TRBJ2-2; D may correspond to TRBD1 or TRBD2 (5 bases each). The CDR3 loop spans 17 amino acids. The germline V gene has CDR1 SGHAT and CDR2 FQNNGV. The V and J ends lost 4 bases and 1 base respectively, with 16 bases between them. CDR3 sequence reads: CASSSSPGGGNTGELFF. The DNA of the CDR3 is TGTGCCAGCAGCTCCAGCCCGGGTGGGGGGAACACCGGGGAGCTGTTTTTT.

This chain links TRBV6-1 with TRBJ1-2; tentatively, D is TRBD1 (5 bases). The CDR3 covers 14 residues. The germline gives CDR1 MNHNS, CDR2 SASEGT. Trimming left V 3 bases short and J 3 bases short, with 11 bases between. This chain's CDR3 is CASSDGGDYYGYTF. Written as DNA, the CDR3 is TGTGCCAGCAGTGATGGGGGGGATTACTATGGCTACACCTTC.

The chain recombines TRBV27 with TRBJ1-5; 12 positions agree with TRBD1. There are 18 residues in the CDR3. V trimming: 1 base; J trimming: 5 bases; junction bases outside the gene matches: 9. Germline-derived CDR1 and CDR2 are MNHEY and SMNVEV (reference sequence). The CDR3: CASSLFGTGGIWDQPQHF. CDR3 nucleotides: TGTGCCAGCAGTTTATTTGGGACAGGGGGCATTTGGGATCAGCCCCAGCATTTT.

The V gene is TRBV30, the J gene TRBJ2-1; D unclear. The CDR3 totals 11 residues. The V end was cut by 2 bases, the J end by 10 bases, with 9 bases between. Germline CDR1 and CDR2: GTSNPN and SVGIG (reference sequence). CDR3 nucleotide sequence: TGTGCCTGGAGTCCTGATTGGGAGCAGTTCTTC. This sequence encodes CAWSPDWEQFF.

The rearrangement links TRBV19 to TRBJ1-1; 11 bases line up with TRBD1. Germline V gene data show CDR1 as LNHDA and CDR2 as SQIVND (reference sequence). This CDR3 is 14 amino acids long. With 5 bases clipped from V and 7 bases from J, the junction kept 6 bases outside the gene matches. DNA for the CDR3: TGTGCCAGTAGTGCGTGGACAGGGGGCAATGAAGCTTTCTTT. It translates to CASSAWTGGNEAFF.

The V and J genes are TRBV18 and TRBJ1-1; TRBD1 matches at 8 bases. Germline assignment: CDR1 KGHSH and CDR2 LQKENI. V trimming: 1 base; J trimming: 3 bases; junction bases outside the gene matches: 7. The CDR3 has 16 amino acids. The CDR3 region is CASSPRAGGADTEAFF. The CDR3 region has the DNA TGTGCCAGCTCACCACGGGCAGGGGGCGCCGACACTGAAGCTTTCTTT. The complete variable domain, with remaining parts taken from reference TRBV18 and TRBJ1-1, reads NAGVMQNPRHLVRRRGQEARLRCSPMKGHSHVYWYRQLPEEGLKFMVYLQKENIIDESGMPKERFSAEFPKEGPSILRIQQVVRGDSAAYFCASSPRAGGADTEAFFGQGTRLTVV.

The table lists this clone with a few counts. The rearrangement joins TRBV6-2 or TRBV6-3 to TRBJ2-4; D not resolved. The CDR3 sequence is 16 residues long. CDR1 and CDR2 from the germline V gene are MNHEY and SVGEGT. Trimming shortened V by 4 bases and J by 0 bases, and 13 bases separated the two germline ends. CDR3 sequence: CASSFSGRLAKNIQYF. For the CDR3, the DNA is TGTGCCAGCAGTTTTTCCGGGCGTTTAGCCAAAAACATTCAGTACTTC.

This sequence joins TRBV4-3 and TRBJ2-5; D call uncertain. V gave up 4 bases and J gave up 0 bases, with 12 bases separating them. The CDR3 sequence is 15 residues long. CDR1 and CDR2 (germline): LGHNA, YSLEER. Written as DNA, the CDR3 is TGCGCCAGCAGCCCCCTCGCAGCGAACCAAGAGACCCAGTACTTC. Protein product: CASSPLAANQETQYF.

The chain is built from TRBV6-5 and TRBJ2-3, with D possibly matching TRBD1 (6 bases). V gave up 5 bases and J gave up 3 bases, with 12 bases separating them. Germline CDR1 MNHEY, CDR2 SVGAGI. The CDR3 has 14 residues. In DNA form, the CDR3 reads TGTGCCAGCAGTACAGGGCCTTGGACAGATACGCAGTATTTT. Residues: CASSTGPWTDTQYF.

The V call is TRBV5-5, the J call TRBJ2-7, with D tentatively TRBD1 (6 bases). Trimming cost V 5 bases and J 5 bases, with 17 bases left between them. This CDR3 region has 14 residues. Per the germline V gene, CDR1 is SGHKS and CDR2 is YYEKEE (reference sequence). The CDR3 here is CASRLQGMTHEQYF. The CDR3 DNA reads TGTGCCAGCAGACTTCAGGGGATGACGCACGAGCAGTACTTC.

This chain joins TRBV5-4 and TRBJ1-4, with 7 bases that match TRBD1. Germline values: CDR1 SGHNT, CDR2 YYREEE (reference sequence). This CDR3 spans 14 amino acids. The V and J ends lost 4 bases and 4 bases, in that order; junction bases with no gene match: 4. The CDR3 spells CASSPGQFNEKLFF. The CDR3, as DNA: TGTGCCAGCAGCCCGGGACAGTTTAATGAAAAACTGTTTTTT.

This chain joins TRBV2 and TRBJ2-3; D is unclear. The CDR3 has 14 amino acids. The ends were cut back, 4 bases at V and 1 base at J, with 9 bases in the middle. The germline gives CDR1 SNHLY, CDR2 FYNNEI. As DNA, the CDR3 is TGTGCCAGCAGTGTGCTATCGGGCACAGATACGCAGTATTTT. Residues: CASSVLSGTDTQYF.